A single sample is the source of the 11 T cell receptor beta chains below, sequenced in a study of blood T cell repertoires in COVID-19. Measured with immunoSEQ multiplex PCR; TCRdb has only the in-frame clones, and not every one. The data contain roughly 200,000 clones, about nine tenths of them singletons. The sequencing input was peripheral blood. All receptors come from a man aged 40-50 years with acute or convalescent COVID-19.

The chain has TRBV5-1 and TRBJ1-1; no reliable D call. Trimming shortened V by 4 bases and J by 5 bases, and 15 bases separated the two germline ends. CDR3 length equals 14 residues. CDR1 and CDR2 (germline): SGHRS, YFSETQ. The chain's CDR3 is CASSLRQSRTEAFF. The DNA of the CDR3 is TGCGCCAGCAGCCTACGCCAAAGTAGAACTGAAGCTTTCTTT.

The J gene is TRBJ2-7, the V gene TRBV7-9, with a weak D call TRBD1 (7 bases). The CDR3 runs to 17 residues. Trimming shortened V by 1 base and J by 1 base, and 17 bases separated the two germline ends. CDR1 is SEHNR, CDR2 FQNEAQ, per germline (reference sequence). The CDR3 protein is CASSLGWGQGGSYEQYF. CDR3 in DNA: TGTGCCAGCAGCTTAGGTTGGGGGCAGGGGGGATCCTACGAGCAGTACTTC.

The CDR3 sequence: CASSEGGTGNYGYTF. The CDR3 nucleotides read TGTGCCAGCAGTGAAGGGGGGACAGGGAACTATGGCTACACCTTC. This rearrangement joins TRBV25-1 to TRBJ1-2, with TRBD1 matching 9 bases. This CDR3 is 15 amino acids long. Per germline, CDR1 MGHDK and CDR2 SYGVNS. Trimming took 2 bases from V and 2 from J; bases not matched to a gene: 3.

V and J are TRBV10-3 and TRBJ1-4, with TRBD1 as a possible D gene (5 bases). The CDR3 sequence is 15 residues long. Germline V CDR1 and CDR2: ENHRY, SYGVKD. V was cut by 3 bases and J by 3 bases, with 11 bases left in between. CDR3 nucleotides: TGTGCCATCAGTGATGGTACAGGAGCTAATGAAAAACTGTTTTTT. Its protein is CAISDGTGANEKLFF.

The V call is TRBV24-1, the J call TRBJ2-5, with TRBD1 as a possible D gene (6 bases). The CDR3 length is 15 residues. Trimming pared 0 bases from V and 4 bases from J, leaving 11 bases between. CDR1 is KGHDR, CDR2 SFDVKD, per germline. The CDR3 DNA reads TGTGCCACCAGTGATTTGAGGCAGGGGATAGAGACCCAGTACTTC. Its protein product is CATSDLRQGIETQYF.

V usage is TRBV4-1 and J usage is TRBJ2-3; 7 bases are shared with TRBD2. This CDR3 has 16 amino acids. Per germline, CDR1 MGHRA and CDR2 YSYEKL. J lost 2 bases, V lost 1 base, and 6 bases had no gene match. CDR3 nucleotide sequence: TGCGCCAGCAGCCAAGCTGTAACTAGCGACACAGATACGCAGTATTTT. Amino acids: CASSQAVTSDTDTQYF.

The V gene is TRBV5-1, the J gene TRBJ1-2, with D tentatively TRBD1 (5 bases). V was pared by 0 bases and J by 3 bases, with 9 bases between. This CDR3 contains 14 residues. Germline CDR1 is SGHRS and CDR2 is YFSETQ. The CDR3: CASSLDVQDYGYTF. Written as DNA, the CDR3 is TGCGCCAGCAGCTTGGATGTACAGGACTATGGCTACACCTTC.

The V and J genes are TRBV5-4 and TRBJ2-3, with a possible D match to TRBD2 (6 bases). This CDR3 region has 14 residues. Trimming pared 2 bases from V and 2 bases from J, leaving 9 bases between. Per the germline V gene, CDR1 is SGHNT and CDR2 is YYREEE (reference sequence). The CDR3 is CASSFGGYTDTQYF. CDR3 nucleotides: TGTGCCAGCAGCTTCGGGGGATACACAGATACGCAGTATTTT.

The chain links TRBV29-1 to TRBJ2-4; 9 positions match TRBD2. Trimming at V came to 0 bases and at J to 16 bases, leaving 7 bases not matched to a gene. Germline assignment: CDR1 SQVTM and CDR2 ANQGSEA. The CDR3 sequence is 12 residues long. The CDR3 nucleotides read TGCAGCGTTGAAGATCGCGGGGGGGCCGAATACTTC. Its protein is CSVEDRGGAEYF.

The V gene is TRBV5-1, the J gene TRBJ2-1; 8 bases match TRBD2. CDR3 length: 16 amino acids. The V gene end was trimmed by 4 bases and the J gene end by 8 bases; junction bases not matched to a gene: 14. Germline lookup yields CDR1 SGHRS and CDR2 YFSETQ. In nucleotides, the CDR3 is TGCGCCAGCAGCGAGGGAGGGGCGGGGGGAGCCTATGAGCAGTTCTTC. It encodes CASSEGGAGGAYEQFF.

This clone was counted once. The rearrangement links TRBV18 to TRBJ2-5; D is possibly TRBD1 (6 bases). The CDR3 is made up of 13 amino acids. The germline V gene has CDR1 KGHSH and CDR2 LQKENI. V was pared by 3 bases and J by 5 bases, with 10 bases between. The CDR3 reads CASSPRGPETQYF. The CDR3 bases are TGTGCCAGCTCACCCAGGGGTCCTGAGACCCAGTACTTC. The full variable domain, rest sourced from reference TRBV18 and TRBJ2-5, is NAGVMQNPRHLVRRRGQEARLRCSPMKGHSHVYWYRQLPEEGLKFMVYLQKENIIDESGMPKERFSAEFPKEGPSILRIQQVVRGDSAAYFCASSPRGPETQYFGPGTRLLVL.